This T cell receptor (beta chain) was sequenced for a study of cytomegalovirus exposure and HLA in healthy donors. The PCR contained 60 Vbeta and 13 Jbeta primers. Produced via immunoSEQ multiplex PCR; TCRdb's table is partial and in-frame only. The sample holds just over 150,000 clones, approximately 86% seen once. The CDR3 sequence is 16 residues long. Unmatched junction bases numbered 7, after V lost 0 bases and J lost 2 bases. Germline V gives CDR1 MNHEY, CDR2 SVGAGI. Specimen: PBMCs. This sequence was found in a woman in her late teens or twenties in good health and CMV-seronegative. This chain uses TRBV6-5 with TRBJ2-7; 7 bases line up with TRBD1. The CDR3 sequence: CASSYSGWTGAYEQYF. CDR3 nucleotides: TGTGCCAGCAGTTACTCGGGGTGGACAGGAGCCTACGAGCAGTACTTC.